This is a list of T cell receptor beta chains from one sample in a study of blood T cell repertoires in COVID-19. Generated by immunoSEQ multiplex PCR, the TCRdb table keeps only in-frame clones and is missing some. This sample has 35,000 to 55,000 clones, with around 87% found just once. Source material: peripheral blood. All receptors derive from a human donor in a cohort sampled during active COVID-19. Each CDR3 is given with its conserved first and last residue. The order of the fields is J gene, V gene, CDR3 protein.

j_call: TRBJ1-5
v_call: TRBV19
cdr3_aa: CASSIDPGHSNQPQHF

j_call: TRBJ1-5
v_call: TRBV6-1
cdr3_aa: CASSEVDRNQPQHF

j_call: TRBJ2-7
v_call: TRBV29-1
cdr3_aa: CSVDQSGQGLKQYF

j_call: TRBJ2-7
v_call: TRBV2
cdr3_aa: CASSDIYEQYF

j_call: TRBJ2-7
v_call: TRBV9
cdr3_aa: CASSVETTGIDEQYF

j_call: TRBJ2-3
v_call: TRBV5-4
cdr3_aa: CASSGTGAATQYF

j_call: TRBJ2-7
v_call: TRBV6-5
cdr3_aa: CASSSPGQGSYEQYF

j_call: TRBJ2-5
v_call: TRBV19
cdr3_aa: CASSVGPLGQETQYF

j_call: TRBJ2-7
v_call: TRBV29-1
cdr3_aa: CSVRNQGEQYF

j_call: TRBJ2-1
v_call: TRBV28
cdr3_aa: CASSLYYEQFF

j_call: TRBJ1-1
v_call: TRBV6-5
cdr3_aa: CASSPGRVEKAFF

j_call: TRBJ1-1
v_call: TRBV12-3/TRBV12-4
cdr3_aa: CASSRDRVTEAFF

j_call: TRBJ1-2
v_call: TRBV6-5
cdr3_aa: CASSTRTRYGYTF

j_call: TRBJ2-1
v_call: TRBV11-3
cdr3_aa: CASSSRTSGRDYNEQFF

j_call: TRBJ2-3
v_call: TRBV5-4
cdr3_aa: CASSQQRARTDTQYF

j_call: TRBJ2-7
v_call: TRBV7-9
cdr3_aa: CASSLVGGPDEQYF

j_call: TRBJ2-7
v_call: TRBV28
cdr3_aa: CASSLEGVGPATYEQYF

j_call: TRBJ2-7
v_call: TRBV2
cdr3_aa: CASSQKTGIAYEQYF

j_call: TRBJ2-7
v_call: TRBV5-4
cdr3_aa: CASSPGGEPYEQYF

j_call: TRBJ1-1
v_call: TRBV12-3/TRBV12-4
cdr3_aa: CASSFRGTEAFF

j_call: TRBJ2-3
v_call: TRBV29-1
cdr3_aa: CSAGAGSHTDTQYF

j_call: TRBJ2-7
v_call: TRBV28
cdr3_aa: CATLGTSGAYEQYF

j_call: TRBJ2-1
v_call: TRBV5-1
cdr3_aa: CASSLGDSVLAGGLRVNEQFF

j_call: TRBJ2-7
v_call: TRBV7-8
cdr3_aa: CASSLLSWGTVTSGPYEQYF

j_call: TRBJ2-5
v_call: TRBV29-1
cdr3_aa: CSALQGAQETQYF

j_call: TRBJ1-5
v_call: TRBV7-2
cdr3_aa: CASSLGRNQPQHF

j_call: TRBJ1-6
v_call: TRBV12-3/TRBV12-4
cdr3_aa: CASRWEAESPLHF

j_call: TRBJ2-1
v_call: TRBV18
cdr3_aa: CASSRTHEQFF

j_call: TRBJ1-1
v_call: TRBV11-2
cdr3_aa: CASSQGTGSYTEAFF

j_call: TRBJ2-5
v_call: TRBV12-5
cdr3_aa: CASGFGESGRAQETQYF

j_call: TRBJ1-3
v_call: TRBV10-3
cdr3_aa: CAITGGPGNTIYF

j_call: TRBJ1-2
v_call: TRBV9
cdr3_aa: CASSPDGGHGYTF

j_call: TRBJ1-6
v_call: TRBV11-2
cdr3_aa: CASSSTGDSPLHF

j_call: TRBJ2-7
v_call: TRBV9
cdr3_aa: CASSGGERYEQYF

j_call: TRBJ2-7
v_call: TRBV5-1
cdr3_aa: CASSSASRNYEQYF

j_call: TRBJ2-2
v_call: TRBV30
cdr3_aa: CAWDGGVNTGELFF

j_call: TRBJ2-1
v_call: TRBV7-2
cdr3_aa: CASSLLGTSLRNEQFF

j_call: TRBJ1-2
v_call: TRBV18
cdr3_aa: CASSPSTGAIYGYTF

j_call: TRBJ1-2
v_call: TRBV6-1
cdr3_aa: CASSEGTGAYYGYTF

j_call: TRBJ2-2
v_call: TRBV5-1
cdr3_aa: CASSTRTGTSDPGELFF

j_call: TRBJ2-4
v_call: TRBV21-1
cdr3_aa: CASGTLEAKNIQYF

j_call: TRBJ2-5
v_call: TRBV12-3/TRBV12-4
cdr3_aa: CASSSGLQETQYF

j_call: TRBJ2-5
v_call: TRBV5-5
cdr3_aa: CASSPGDGETQYF

j_call: TRBJ2-1
v_call: TRBV6-4
cdr3_aa: CASSLRGLAGGPYNEQFF

j_call: TRBJ1-5
v_call: TRBV7-9
cdr3_aa: CASSLVFGTGVDVSQPQHF

j_call: TRBJ1-4
v_call: TRBV9
cdr3_aa: CASSADPGLNEKLFF

j_call: TRBJ2-1
v_call: TRBV3-1/TRBV3-2
cdr3_aa: CASSHGGLAGAYNEQFF

j_call: TRBJ1-2
v_call: TRBV28
cdr3_aa: CASSSGQGKIYGYTF

j_call: TRBJ2-7
v_call: TRBV19
cdr3_aa: CASSLRHAYYEQYF

j_call: TRBJ1-2
v_call: TRBV6-4
cdr3_aa: CASSDGGVHGYTF